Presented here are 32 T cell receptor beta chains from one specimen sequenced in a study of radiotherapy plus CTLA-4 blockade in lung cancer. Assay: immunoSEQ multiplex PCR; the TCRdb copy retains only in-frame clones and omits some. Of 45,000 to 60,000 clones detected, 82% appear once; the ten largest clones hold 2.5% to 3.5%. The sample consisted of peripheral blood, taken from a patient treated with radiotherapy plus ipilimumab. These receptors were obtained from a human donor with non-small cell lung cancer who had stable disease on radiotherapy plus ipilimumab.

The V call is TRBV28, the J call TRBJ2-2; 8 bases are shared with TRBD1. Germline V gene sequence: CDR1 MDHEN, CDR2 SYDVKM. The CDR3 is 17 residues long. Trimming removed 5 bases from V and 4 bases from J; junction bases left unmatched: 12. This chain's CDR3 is CASSPSSGTGRTGELFF. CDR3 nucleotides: TGTGCCAGCAGTCCTAGTTCCGGGACAGGACGCACCGGGGAGCTGTTTTTT.

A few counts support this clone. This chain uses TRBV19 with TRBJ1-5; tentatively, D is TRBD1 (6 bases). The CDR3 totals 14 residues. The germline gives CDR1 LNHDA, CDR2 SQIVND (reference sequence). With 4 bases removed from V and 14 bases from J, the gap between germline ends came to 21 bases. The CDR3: CASSTRQDQRLKHF. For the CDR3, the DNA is TGTGCCAGTAGTACCCGACAGGACCAGCGACTCAAGCATTTT.

The CDR3 protein is CAWRGDRAFGAFF. The CDR3, as DNA: TGTGCCTGGAGGGGAGACAGGGCCTTCGGGGCTTTCTTT. The V gene is TRBV30, the J gene TRBJ1-1, with TRBD1 matching over 7 bases. Germline-derived CDR1 and CDR2 are GTSNPN and SVGIG (reference sequence). J gave up 11 bases and V 3 bases, and 12 bases lay outside the gene matches. The length of the CDR3 is 13 residues.

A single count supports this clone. The CDR3 loop reads CASTLAGLPHYNEQFF. CDR3 nucleotides: TGTGCCAGCACCCTGGCCGGACTGCCACACTACAATGAGCAGTTCTTC. The gene calls are TRBV7-2 and TRBJ2-1; a possible D gene is TRBD2 (5 bases). Germline CDR1 and CDR2: SGHTA and FQGNSA. V lost 7 bases and J lost 3, with 19 bases in between. The CDR3 loop spans 16 amino acids.

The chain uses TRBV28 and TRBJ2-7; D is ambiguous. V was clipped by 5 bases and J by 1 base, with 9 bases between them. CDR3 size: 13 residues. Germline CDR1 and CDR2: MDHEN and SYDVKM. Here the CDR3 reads CASSLTGSYEQYF. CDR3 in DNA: TGTGCCAGCAGTCTGACGGGTTCCTACGAGCAGTACTTC.

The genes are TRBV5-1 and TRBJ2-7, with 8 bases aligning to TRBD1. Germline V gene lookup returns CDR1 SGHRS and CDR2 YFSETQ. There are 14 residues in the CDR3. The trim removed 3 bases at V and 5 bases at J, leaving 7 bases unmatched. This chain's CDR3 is CASSSGQASDEQYF. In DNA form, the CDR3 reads TGCGCCAGCAGCTCGGGACAGGCGAGCGACGAGCAGTACTTC.

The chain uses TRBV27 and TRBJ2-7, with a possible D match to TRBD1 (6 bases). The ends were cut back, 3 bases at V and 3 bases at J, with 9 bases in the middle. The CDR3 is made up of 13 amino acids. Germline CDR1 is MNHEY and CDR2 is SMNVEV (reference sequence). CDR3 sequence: CASSLGHLYEQYF. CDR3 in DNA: TGTGCCAGCAGTTTGGGACACCTCTACGAGCAGTACTTC.

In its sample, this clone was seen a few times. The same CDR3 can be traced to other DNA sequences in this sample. The CDR3 DNA sequence: TGTGCCAGCAGTCGCCTTCGGGACACCGCCTACGAGCAGTACTTC. Protein: CASSRLRDTAYEQYF. The chain is built from TRBV4-2 and TRBJ2-7, with D possibly matching TRBD1 (6 bases). Trimming left V 6 bases short and J 2 bases short, with 17 bases between. The CDR3 loop spans 15 amino acids. Per germline, CDR1 LGHNA and CDR2 YNFKEQ.

The CDR3 nucleotides are TGTGCCAGTAGTCTTACCGGGACAGGGGACTACGAGCAGTACTTC. It specifies CASSLTGTGDYEQYF. This chain links TRBV19 with TRBJ2-7, with 10 bases fitting TRBD1. Germline V gives CDR1 LNHDA, CDR2 SQIVND (reference sequence). Trimming cost V 5 bases and J 3 bases; bases outside gene matches: 7. This CDR3 has 15 amino acids.

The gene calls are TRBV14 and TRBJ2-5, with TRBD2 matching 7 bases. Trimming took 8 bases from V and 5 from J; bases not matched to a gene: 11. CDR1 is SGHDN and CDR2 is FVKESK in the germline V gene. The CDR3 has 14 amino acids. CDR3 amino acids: CASRRSGGSETQYF. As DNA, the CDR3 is TGTGCCAGCCGAAGGAGTGGCGGGAGTGAGACCCAGTACTTC.

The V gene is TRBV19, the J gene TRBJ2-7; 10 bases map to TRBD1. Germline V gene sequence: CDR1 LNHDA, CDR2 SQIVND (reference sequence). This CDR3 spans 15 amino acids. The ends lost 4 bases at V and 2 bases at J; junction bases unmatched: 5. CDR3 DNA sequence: TGTGCCAGTAGTAAAGAAGGACAGGGGGCCTACGAGCAGTACTTC. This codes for CASSKEGQGAYEQYF.

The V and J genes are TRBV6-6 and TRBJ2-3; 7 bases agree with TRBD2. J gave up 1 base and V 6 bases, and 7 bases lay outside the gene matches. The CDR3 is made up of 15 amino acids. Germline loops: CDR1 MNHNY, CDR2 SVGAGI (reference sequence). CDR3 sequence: CASRPLAVGTDTQYF. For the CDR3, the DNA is TGTGCCAGCAGACCCCTAGCGGTTGGCACAGATACGCAGTATTTT.

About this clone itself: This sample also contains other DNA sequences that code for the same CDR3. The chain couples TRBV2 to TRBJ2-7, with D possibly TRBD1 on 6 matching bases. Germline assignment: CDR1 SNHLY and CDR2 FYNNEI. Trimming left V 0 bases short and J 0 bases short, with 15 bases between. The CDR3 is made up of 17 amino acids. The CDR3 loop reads CASSEADDRPSSYEQYF. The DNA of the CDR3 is TGTGCCAGCAGTGAAGCGGACGACAGGCCGAGCTCCTACGAGCAGTACTTC. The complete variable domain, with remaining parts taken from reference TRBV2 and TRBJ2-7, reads EPEVTQTPSHQVTQMGQEVILRCVPISNHLYFYWYRQILGQKVEFLVSFYNNEISEKSEIFDDQFSVERPDGSNFTLKIRSTKLEDSAMYFCASSEADDRPSSYEQYFGPGTRLTVT.

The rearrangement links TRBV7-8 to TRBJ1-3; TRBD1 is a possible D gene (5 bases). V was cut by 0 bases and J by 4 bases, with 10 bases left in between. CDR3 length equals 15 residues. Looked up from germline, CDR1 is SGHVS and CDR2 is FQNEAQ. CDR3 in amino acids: CASSLAWGHGNTIYF. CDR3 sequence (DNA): TGTGCCAGCAGCTTAGCCTGGGGCCACGGAAACACCATATATTTT.

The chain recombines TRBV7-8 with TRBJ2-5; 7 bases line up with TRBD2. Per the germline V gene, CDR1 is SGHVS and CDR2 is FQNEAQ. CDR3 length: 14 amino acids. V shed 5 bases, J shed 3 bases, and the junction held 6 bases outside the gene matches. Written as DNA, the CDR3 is TGTGCCAGCAGCCCCCCGCTAGCGGAAGAGACCCAGTACTTC. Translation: CASSPPLAEETQYF.

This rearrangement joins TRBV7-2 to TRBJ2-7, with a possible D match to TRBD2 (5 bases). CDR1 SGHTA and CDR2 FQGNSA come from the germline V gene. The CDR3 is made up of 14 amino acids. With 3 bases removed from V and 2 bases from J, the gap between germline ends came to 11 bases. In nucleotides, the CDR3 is TGTGCCAGCAGCTTTTCGGAGGAGACCTACGAGCAGTACTTC. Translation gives CASSFSEETYEQYF.

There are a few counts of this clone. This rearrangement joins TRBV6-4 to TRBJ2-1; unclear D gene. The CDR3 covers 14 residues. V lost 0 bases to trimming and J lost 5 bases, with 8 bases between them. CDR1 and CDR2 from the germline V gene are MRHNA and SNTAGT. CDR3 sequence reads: CASSDSSRNNEQFF. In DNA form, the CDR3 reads TGTGCCAGCAGTGACTCGAGCAGGAACAATGAGCAGTTCTTC.

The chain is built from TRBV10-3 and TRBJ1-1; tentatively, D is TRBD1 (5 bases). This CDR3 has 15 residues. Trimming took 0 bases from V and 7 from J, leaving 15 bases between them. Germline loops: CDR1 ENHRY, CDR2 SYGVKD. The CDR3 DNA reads TGTGCCATCAGTGAGTCGTATCGGACAAACGGTGAAGCTTTCTTT. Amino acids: CAISESYRTNGEAFF.

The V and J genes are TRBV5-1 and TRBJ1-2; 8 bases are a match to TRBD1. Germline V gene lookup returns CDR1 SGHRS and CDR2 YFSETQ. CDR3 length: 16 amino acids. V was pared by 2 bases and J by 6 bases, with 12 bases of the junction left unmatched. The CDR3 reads CASSLPIPGGADGYTF. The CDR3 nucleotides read TGCGCCAGCAGCTTACCGATTCCAGGGGGCGCCGATGGCTACACCTTC.

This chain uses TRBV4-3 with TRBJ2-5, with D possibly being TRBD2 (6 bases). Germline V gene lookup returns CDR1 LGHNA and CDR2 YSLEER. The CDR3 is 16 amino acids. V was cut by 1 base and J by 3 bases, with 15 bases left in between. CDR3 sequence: CASSQAGGIGEETQYF. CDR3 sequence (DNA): TGCGCCAGCAGCCAAGCTGGAGGGATAGGAGAAGAGACCCAGTACTTC.

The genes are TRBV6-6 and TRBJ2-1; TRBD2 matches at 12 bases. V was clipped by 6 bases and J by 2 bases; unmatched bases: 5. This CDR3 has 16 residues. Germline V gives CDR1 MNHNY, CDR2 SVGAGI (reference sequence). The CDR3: CASSRRTSGTYNEQFF. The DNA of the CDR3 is TGTGCCAGCAGCCGACGGACTAGCGGGACCTACAATGAGCAGTTCTTC.

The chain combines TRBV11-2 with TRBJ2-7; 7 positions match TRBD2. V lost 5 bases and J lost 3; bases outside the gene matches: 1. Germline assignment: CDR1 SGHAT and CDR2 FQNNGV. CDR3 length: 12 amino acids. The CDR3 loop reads CASSGGVYEQYF. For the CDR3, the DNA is TGTGCCAGCAGCGGGGGGGTCTACGAGCAGTACTTC.

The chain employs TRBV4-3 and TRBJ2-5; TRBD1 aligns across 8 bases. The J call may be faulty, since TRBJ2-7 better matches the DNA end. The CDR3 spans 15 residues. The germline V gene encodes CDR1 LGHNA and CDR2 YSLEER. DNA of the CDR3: TGCGCCAGCAGCCAAGATGGAGGACAGGGCTACGAGCAGTACTTC. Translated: CASSQDGGQGYEQYF.

CDR3 in DNA: TGTGCCACCAGCCGACGTACAGGGAACGGGGAGCTGTTTTTT. The encoded protein is CATSRRTGNGELFF. V is TRBV15 and J is TRBJ2-2; tentative D call: TRBD1 (6 bases). The CDR3 runs 14 residues. Germline V lookup: CDR1 LNHNV, CDR2 YYDKDF (reference sequence). V gave up 5 bases and J gave up 7 bases, with 14 bases separating them.

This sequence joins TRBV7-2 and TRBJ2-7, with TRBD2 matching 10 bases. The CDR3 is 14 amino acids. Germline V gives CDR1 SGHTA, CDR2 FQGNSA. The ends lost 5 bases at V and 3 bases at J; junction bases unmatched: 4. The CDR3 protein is CASSPRTSGYEQYF. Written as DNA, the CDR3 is TGTGCCAGCAGCCCAAGGACTAGCGGCTACGAGCAGTACTTC.

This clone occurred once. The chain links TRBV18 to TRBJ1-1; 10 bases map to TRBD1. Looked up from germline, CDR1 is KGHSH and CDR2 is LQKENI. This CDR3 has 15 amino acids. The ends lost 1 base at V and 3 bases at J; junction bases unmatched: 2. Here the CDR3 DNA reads TGTGCCAGCTCACCACGGACAGGGGGGGACACTGAAGCTTTCTTT. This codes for CASSPRTGGDTEAFF.

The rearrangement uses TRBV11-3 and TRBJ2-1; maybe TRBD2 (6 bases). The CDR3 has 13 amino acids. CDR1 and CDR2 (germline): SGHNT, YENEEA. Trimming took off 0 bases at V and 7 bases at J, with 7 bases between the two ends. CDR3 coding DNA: TGTGCCAGCAGCTTAGAGACTAGAAATGAGCAGTTCTTC. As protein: CASSLETRNEQFF.

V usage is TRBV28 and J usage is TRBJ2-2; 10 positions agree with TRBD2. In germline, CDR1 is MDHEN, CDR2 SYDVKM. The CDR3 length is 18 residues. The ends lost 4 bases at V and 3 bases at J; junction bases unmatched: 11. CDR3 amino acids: CASSSARAGGRYTGELFF. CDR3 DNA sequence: TGTGCCAGCAGTTCAGCACGAGCGGGAGGGCGGTACACCGGGGAGCTGTTTTTT.

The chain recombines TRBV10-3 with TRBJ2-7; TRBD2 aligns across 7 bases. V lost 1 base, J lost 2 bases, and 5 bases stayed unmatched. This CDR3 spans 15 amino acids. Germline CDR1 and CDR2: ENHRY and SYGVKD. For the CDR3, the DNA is TGTGCCATCAGTGAGTGGTCTAGCGGAACCTACGAGCAGTACTTC. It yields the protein CAISEWSSGTYEQYF.

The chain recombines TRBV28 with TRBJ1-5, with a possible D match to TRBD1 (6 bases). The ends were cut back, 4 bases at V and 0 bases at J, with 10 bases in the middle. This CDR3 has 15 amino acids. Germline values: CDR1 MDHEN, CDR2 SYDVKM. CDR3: CASSSDRYSNQPQHF. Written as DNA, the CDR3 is TGTGCCAGCAGTTCTGACAGGTATAGCAATCAGCCCCAGCATTTT.

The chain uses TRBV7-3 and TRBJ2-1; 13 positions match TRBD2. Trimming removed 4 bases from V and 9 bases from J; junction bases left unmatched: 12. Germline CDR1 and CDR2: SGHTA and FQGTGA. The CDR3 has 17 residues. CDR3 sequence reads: CASSSLGLAGAFTEQFF. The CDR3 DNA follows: TGTGCCAGCAGCTCCCTTGGACTAGCGGGAGCTTTTACTGAGCAGTTCTTC.

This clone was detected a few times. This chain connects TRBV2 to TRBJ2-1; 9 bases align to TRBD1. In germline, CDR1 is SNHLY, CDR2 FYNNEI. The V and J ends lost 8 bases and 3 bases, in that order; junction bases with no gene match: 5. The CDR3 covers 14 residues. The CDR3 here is CASLDRGVYNEQFF. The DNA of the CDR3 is TGTGCCAGCCTGGACAGGGGTGTCTACAATGAGCAGTTCTTC.